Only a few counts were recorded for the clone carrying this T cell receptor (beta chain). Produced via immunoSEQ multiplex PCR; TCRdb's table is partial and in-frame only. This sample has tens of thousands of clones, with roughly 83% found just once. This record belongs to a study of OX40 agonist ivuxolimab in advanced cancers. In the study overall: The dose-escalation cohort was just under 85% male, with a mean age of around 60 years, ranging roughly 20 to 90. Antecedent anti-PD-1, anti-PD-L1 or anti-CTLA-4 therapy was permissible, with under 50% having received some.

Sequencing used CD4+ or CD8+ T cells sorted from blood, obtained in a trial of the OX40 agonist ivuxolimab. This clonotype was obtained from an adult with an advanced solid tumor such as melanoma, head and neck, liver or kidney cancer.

The CDR3 DNA follows: TGCGCCAGCAGCTTGGCTCAGGACAATGAAAAACTGTTTTTT. Encoded protein: CASSLAQDNEKLFF. V usage is TRBV5-1 and J usage is TRBJ1-4, with D uncertain. CDR3 size: 14 residues. Germline CDR1 reads SGHRS; CDR2 reads YFSETQ. Trimming removed 0 bases at V and 5 bases at J, with 8 bases between.